The 5 T cell receptor beta chains given below trace back to one sample, sequenced in a study of blood T cell repertoires in COVID-19 (dated by TCRdb to the early 2020s). Receptors were amplified or captured by the immunoSEQ multiplex PCR assay. Sourced from immuneACCESS, this table was stored by TCRdb with only in-frame sequences that have V and J called. A share of the clones is absent; for the studies checked, an unresolved V gene accounts for under half, and the remainder has no known explanation. This sample is represented by about 160,000 clones; around 93% of them were singletons. The ten largest clones take up roughly 4.4% of the sample. The sequencing sample was made of peripheral blood. The receptors stem from a woman aged 45 to 65 with acute or convalescent COVID-19.

J is TRBJ2-7 and V is TRBV9, with 7 bases fitting TRBD1. CDR3 length equals 14 residues. Germline CDR1 and CDR2: SGDLS and YYNGEE. The junction had 3 bases not matched to a gene; V was cut back by 3 bases and J by 0 bases. Here the CDR3 reads CASSEGAASYEQYF. The CDR3 DNA reads TGTGCCAGCAGCGAGGGGGCAGCCTCCTACGAGCAGTACTTC.

This clone was picked up one time. The V call is TRBV19, the J call TRBJ2-1; D not certain. Germline CDR1 and CDR2: LNHDA and SQIVND (reference sequence). This CDR3 is built from 17 residues. V dropped 7 bases and J dropped 0 bases, with 19 bases sitting between them. CDR3 nucleotide sequence: TGTGCCAGTAATGCACCACCCGTCCCAGTCTCCTACAATGAGCAGTTCTTC. Translating gives CASNAPPVPVSYNEQFF.

The chain recombines TRBV5-4 with TRBJ1-4; tentatively, D is TRBD1 (6 bases). This CDR3 is 13 amino acids long. The germline gives CDR1 SGHNT, CDR2 YYREEE (reference sequence). Trimming removed 4 bases from V and 7 bases from J, with 11 bases in between. The CDR3 nucleotides read TGTGCCAGCAGCACAGGGATGGGTGAAAAACTGTTTTTT. Protein product: CASSTGMGEKLFF. Variable domain in full (rest from reference TRBV5-4 and TRBJ1-4): ETGVTQSPTHLIKTRGQQVTLRCSSQSGHNTVSWYQQALGQGPQFIFQYYREEENGRGNFPPRFSGLQFPNYSSELNVNALELDDSALYLCASSTGMGEKLFFGSGTQLSVL.

This chain links TRBV5-1 with TRBJ2-1; 10 bases are shared with TRBD1. The CDR3 extends over 16 amino acids. J was trimmed by 1 base and V by 1 base; bases with no gene match: 2. CDR1 and CDR2 from the germline V gene are SGHRS and YFSETQ. CDR3 in amino acids: CASSLKGQGSYNEQFF. CDR3 nucleotide sequence: TGCGCCAGCAGCTTGAAGGGACAGGGGTCCTACAATGAGCAGTTCTTC.

This chain uses TRBV6-5 with TRBJ2-2; D might be TRBD1 (6 bases). V was pared by 6 bases and J by 4 bases, with 9 bases between. From germline, CDR1 is MNHEY and CDR2 SVGAGI. This CDR3 spans 13 amino acids. Here the CDR3 reads CASSLTGTGELFF. CDR3 coding DNA: TGTGCCAGCAGCCTGACAGGCACCGGGGAGCTGTTTTTT.